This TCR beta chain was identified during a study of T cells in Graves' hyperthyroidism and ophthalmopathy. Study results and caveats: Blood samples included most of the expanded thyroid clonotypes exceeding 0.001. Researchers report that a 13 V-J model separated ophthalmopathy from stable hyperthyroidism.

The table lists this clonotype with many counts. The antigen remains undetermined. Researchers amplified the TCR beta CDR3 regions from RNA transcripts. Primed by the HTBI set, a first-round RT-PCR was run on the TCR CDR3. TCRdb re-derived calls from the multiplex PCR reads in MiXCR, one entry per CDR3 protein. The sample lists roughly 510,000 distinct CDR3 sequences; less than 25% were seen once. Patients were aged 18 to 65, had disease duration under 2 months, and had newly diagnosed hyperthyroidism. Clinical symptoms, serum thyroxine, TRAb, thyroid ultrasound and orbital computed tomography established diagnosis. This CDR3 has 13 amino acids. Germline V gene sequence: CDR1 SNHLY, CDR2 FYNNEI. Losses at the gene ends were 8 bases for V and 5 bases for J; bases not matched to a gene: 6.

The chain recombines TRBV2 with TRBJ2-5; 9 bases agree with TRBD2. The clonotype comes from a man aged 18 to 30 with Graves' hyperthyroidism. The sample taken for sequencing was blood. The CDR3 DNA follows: TGTGCCAGCCACCTTGCGGGGGGGGAGACCCAGTACTTC. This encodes CASHLAGGETQYF.